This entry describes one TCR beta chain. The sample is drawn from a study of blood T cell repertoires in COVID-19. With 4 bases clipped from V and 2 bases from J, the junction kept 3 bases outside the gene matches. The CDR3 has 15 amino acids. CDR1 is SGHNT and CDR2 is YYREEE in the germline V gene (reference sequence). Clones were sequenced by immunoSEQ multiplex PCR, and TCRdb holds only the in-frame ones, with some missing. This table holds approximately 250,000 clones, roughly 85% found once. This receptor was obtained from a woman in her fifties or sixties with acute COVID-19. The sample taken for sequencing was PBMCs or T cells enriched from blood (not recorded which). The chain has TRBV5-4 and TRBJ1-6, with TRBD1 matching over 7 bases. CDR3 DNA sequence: TGTGCCAGCAGCCCAGACAGGGCCTATAATTCACCCCTCCACTTT. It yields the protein CASSPDRAYNSPLHF.